What follows describes a single T cell receptor beta chain. Using its own MiXCR run on the 5' RACE reads, TCRdb lists one record per CDR3 protein. The data hold some 200,000 distinct CDR3 sequences, with around 13% observed a single time. The CDR3 is made up of 13 amino acids. The germline V gene has CDR1 SQVTM and CDR2 ANQGSEA. The sample comes from a study of CD8 T cells in ankylosing spondylitis. Sequencing was performed on blood, either unsorted or a sorted T cell fraction (not recorded which). This clonotype was sampled from a male donor with ankylosing spondylitis or in good health (not recorded which). This chain uses TRBV29-1 with TRBJ2-7, with TRBD1 identical over 8 bases. CDR3 DNA sequence: TGCAGTGTTACAGGGGGAAACTCCTACGAGCAGTACTTC. Translated: CSVTGGNSYEQYF.